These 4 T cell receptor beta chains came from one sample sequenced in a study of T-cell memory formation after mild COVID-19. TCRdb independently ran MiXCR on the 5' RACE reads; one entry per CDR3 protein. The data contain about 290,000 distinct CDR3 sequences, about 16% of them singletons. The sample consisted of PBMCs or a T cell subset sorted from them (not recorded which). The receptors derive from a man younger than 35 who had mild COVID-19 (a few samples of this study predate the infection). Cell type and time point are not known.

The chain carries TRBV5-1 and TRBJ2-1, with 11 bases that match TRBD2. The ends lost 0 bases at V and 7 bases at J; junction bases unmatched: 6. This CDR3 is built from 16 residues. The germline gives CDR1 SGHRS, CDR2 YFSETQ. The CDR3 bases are TGCGCCAGCAGCTTGGAGCCTAGCGGGAGGCTGAATGAGCAGTTCTTC. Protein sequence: CASSLEPSGRLNEQFF.

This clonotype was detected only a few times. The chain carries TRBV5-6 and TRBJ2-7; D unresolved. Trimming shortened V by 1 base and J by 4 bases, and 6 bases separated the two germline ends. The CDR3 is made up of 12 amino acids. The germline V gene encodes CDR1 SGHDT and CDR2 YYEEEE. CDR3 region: CASSLRDYEQYF. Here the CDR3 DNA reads TGTGCCAGCAGCTTGAGAGATTACGAGCAGTACTTC.

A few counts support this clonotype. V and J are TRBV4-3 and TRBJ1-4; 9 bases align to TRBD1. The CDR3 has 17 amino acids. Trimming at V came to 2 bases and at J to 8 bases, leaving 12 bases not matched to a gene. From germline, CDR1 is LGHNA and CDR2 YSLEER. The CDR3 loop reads CASSQQPRQGGREKLFF. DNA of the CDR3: TGCGCCAGCAGCCAACAACCGCGACAGGGGGGACGAGAAAAACTGTTTTTT.

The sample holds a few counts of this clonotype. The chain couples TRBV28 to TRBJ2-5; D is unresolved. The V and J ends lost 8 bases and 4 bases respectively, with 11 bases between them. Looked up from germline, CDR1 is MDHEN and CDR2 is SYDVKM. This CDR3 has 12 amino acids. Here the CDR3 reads CASGSRAETQYF. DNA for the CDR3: TGTGCCAGCGGAAGCCGGGCAGAGACCCAGTACTTC.